This T cell receptor (beta chain) emerged from a study of blood T cell repertoires in COVID-19. Repertoires were generated with immunoSEQ multiplex PCR, while TCRdb's copy carries only in-frame clones and drops some. Here the sample spans more than 300,000 clones, approximately 90% being singletons. The CDR3 sequence is 14 residues long. Germline lookup yields CDR1 MDHEN and CDR2 SYDVKM. Trimming left V 5 bases short and J 3 bases short, with 11 bases between. Sequencing was performed on PBMCs or T cells enriched from blood (not recorded which). This receptor was taken from a woman aged 18-35 years who had recovered from COVID-19. J is TRBJ1-5 and V is TRBV28, with a possible D match to TRBD1 (5 bases). CDR3 nucleotides: TGTGCCAGCAGTCGAGGAGGGGACAATCAGCCCCAGCATTTT. As protein: CASSRGGDNQPQHF.